Following are 29 T cell receptor beta chains from one sample sequenced in a study of blood T cells in healthy people across ages. Then a second PCR, running about 6 to 12 cycles, was carried out with a sample-barcoded 5' primer and a J-beta primer mix. TCRdb re-derived calls from the 5' RACE reads in MiXCR, one entry per CDR3 protein. In the table there are about 1,800,000 distinct CDR3 sequences, 28% of which are singletons. The specimen was blood. The origin of the receptors is a woman aged 30 to 39 in good health.

This clonotype has at least ten counts. The genes are TRBV5-1 and TRBJ2-4; no clear D. The length of the CDR3 is 14 residues. The V gene's germline CDR1 is SGHRS and CDR2 YFSETQ. V gave up 3 bases and J gave up 0 bases, with 7 bases separating them. CDR3 bases: TGCGCCAGCAGCTCAGGTGAAGCCAAAAACATTCAGTACTTC. It encodes CASSSGEAKNIQYF.

This clonotype occurred many times. The chain combines TRBV15 with TRBJ2-5, with unresolved D. Trimming shortened V by 0 bases and J by 2 bases, and 7 bases separated the two germline ends. The CDR3 covers 14 residues. Looked up from germline, CDR1 is LNHNV and CDR2 is YYDKDF (reference sequence). Written as DNA, the CDR3 is TGTGCCACCAGCAGAGAAACGGAACAAGAGACCCAGTACTTC. Amino acid sequence: CATSRETEQETQYF.

J is TRBJ1-5 and V is TRBV12-3 or TRBV12-4; D ambiguous. The CDR3 length is 15 residues. Trimming took 5 bases from V and 0 from J, leaving 11 bases between them. The CDR3, as DNA: TGTGCCAGCAGTGATGGGCTAGTTAGCAATCAGCCCCAGCATTTT. Its protein product is CASSDGLVSNQPQHF.

The V and J genes are TRBV11-3 and TRBJ2-3, with TRBD1 matching 10 bases. The germline V gene encodes CDR1 SGHNT and CDR2 YENEEA. This CDR3 contains 16 residues. Trimming removed 5 bases from V and 4 bases from J; junction bases left unmatched: 9. The CDR3 DNA sequence: TGTGCCAGCAGCCCACGGACAGGGGGATTTGCAGATACGCAGTATTTT. This translates into CASSPRTGGFADTQYF.

This clonotype was detected ten times or more. The genes are TRBV20-1 and TRBJ2-1, with TRBD2 matching 8 bases. The germline gives CDR1 DFQATT, CDR2 SNEGSKA (reference sequence). V lost 5 bases and J lost 1; bases outside the gene matches: 10. CDR3 length: 16 residues. As DNA, the CDR3 is TGCAGTGCTCTCCTCCTCGCGGGGGGTTCCTACAATGAGCAGTTCTTC. Residues: CSALLLAGGSYNEQFF.

In this sample, this clonotype turned up a few times. DNA for the CDR3: TGTGCCAGCAGCTTAGCAGACCACAATGAGCAGTTCTTC. Amino acid sequence: CASSLADHNEQFF. The chain joins TRBV7-2 to TRBJ2-1, with no clear D. Trimming took off 0 bases at V and 5 bases at J, with 5 bases between the two ends. The CDR3 is 13 residues long. The germline gives CDR1 SGHTA, CDR2 FQGNSA. Together with reference TRBV7-2 and TRBJ2-1, the CDR3 gives the full variable domain: GAGVSQSPSNKVTEKGKDVELRCDPISGHTALYWYRQSLGQGLEFLIYFQGNSAPDKSGLPSDRFSAERTGGSVSTLTIQRTQQEDSAVYLCASSLADHNEQFFGPGTRLTVL.

In the case of this clonotype: Just one base apart from a much larger clone, this may be a read error. The rearrangement uses TRBV7-2 and TRBJ2-5, with D perhaps assigned TRBD1 or TRBD2 (5 bases each). The CDR3 extends over 13 amino acids. Germline assignment: CDR1 SGHTA and CDR2 FQGNSA. V gave up 3 bases and J gave up 11 bases, with 16 bases separating them. CDR3 residues: CASSFGAVYVQYF. In DNA, the CDR3 is TGTGCCAGCAGCTTCGGGGCGGTCTACGTGCAGTACTTC.

This clonotype was detected ten times or more. The J gene is TRBJ2-1, the V gene TRBV7-2, with 7 bases fitting TRBD2. From germline, CDR1 is SGHTA and CDR2 FQGNSA. CDR3 length: 15 residues. V lost 8 bases and J lost 4; bases outside the gene matches: 11. The DNA for the CDR3 is TGTGCCAGCGGCAAGAGAGAGGGAGGGTACAATGAGCAGTTCTTC. This codes for CASGKREGGYNEQFF.

The chain employs TRBV7-2 and TRBJ1-2; 7 positions agree with TRBD1. The CDR3 contains 15 residues. In germline, CDR1 is SGHTA, CDR2 FQGNSA. V dropped 6 bases and J dropped 4; count of bases not matched to a gene: 11. Here the CDR3 DNA reads TGTGCCAGCAGTTATCGGGACAGCCTCTTCTATGGCTACACCTTC. Translating it yields CASSYRDSLFYGYTF.

The table lists this clonotype with a few counts. Given a much more abundant clone one base away, this may be a read error. The rearrangement joins TRBV20-1 to TRBJ2-5, with no clear D. Trimming pared 2 bases from V and 1 base from J, leaving 2 bases between. Germline assignment: CDR1 DFQATT and CDR2 SNEGSKA (reference sequence). This CDR3 spans 11 amino acids. The CDR3 nucleotides read TGCAGTGCTAGACCCCAAGAGACCCAGTACTTC. This encodes CSARPQETQYF.

Worth noting for this clonotype: An end of the junction differs from the germline gene, which may be a read error. CDR3 bases: TGTGTCAGCAGCGCGGCGGGCGGGGTAGAGACCCAGTACTTC. Its protein product is CVSSAAGGVETQYF. This chain connects TRBV3-1 to TRBJ2-5, with a possible D match to TRBD2 (6 bases). The length of the CDR3 is 14 residues. From germline, CDR1 is LGHDT and CDR2 YNNKEL (reference sequence).

This clonotype was detected a few times. This chain connects TRBV29-1 to TRBJ2-1; 9 nucleotides line up with TRBD2. This CDR3 has 14 amino acids. J lost 5 bases, V lost 4 bases, and 6 bases had no gene match. The germline CDR1 and CDR2 sequences are SQVTM and ANQGSEA. The CDR3 loop is CSVGTRLADNEQFF. Written as DNA, the CDR3 is TGCAGCGTTGGTACCAGACTAGCGGACAATGAGCAGTTCTTC.

The V gene is TRBV20-1, the J gene TRBJ2-6; TRBD2 matches 8 bases. V was clipped by 6 bases and J by 5 bases; unmatched bases: 9. From germline, CDR1 is DFQATT and CDR2 SNEGSKA (reference sequence). The CDR3 runs to 15 residues. The CDR3 nucleotides read TGCAGTGCCTCCGGGGGGGGAGGCTGGGCCAACGTCCTGACTTTC. Its protein product is CSASGGGGWANVLTF.

There are a few counts of this clonotype. One end of the junction does not line up with germline, which may come from a read error. The chain uses TRBV12-3 or TRBV12-4 and TRBJ2-4, with D hard to call. The CDR3 covers 14 residues. The CDR3 sequence is CAGSYQNSYNEQYF. The CDR3 DNA sequence: TGTGCCGGCAGTTATCAAAACTCCTACAATGAGCAGTACTTC.

This clonotype occurred a few times. The chain carries TRBV12-5 and TRBJ2-7, with 8 bases matching TRBD1. The V gene end was trimmed by 5 bases and the J gene end by 4 bases; junction bases not matched to a gene: 4. Germline loops: CDR1 LGHNT, CDR2 FRNRAP. The CDR3 extends over 13 amino acids. CDR3 bases: TGTGCTAGTGGTCTCGGGACAGGTTACGAGCAGTACTTC. Its translation: CASGLGTGYEQYF. Variable domain in full (rest from reference TRBV12-5 and TRBJ2-7): DARVTQTPRHKVTEMGQEVTMRCQPILGHNTVFWYRQTMMQGLELLAYFRNRAPLDDSGMPKDRFSAEMPDATLATLKIQPSEPRDSAVYFCASGLGTGYEQYFGPGTRLTVT.

This sequence joins TRBV7-2 and TRBJ1-5; TRBD1 matches 9 bases. Germline CDR1 SGHTA, CDR2 FQGNSA. V trimming: 5 bases; J trimming: 9 bases; junction bases outside the gene matches: 2. CDR3 length equals 12 residues. DNA for the CDR3: TGTGCCAGCAGCCTACAGGGGGCGCCCCAGCATTTT. Protein product: CASSLQGAPQHF.

This rearrangement joins TRBV5-1 to TRBJ2-5, with a possible D match to TRBD1 (5 bases). This CDR3 spans 14 amino acids. CDR1 and CDR2 (germline): SGHRS, YFSETQ. The germline V and J ends were trimmed by 0 bases and 4 bases, with 10 bases remaining between them. This CDR3 is CASSLEPRGETQYF. In DNA form, the CDR3 reads TGCGCCAGCAGCTTGGAACCTAGGGGAGAGACCCAGTACTTC.

This clonotype came up a few times. V is TRBV7-9 and J is TRBJ2-1, with D possibly matching TRBD1 (6 bases). This CDR3 has 14 amino acids. Germline V gene lookup returns CDR1 SEHNR and CDR2 FQNEAQ (reference sequence). Trimming took off 5 bases at V and 6 bases at J, with 14 bases between the two ends. The CDR3 spells CASSKAEGGNEQFF. For the CDR3, the DNA is TGTGCCAGCAGCAAAGCTGAAGGGGGCAATGAGCAGTTCTTC.

On this clonotype: This CDR3 fails to terminate in the conserved phenylalanine or tryptophan, so it likely reflects a read error. The chain couples TRBV5-1 to TRBJ2-7; D tentatively reads TRBD1 or TRBD2 (6 bases each). The CDR3 has 15 amino acids. With 7 bases removed from V and 5 bases from J, the gap between germline ends came to 22 bases. The germline V gene encodes CDR1 SGHRS and CDR2 YFSETQ. DNA for the CDR3: TGCGCCAGCTCCCCGGGGGCCTCCTCTCGGGACGAGCAGTACTTA. Its translation: CASSPGASSRDEQYL.

J is TRBJ2-1 and V is TRBV5-1; D is perhaps TRBD1 (6 bases). V dropped 1 base and J dropped 7 bases, with 12 bases sitting between them. This CDR3 has 14 amino acids. Germline V gene sequence: CDR1 SGHRS, CDR2 YFSETQ. The chain's CDR3 is CASSLNQGQNEQFF. As DNA, the CDR3 is TGCGCCAGCAGCTTGAATCAGGGGCAAAATGAGCAGTTCTTC.

This rearrangement joins TRBV5-6 to TRBJ2-1, with 12 bases identical to TRBD2. The V segment lost 0 bases and the J segment 8 bases; nucleotides outside the gene matches: 12. The CDR3 loop spans 18 amino acids. Germline lookup yields CDR1 SGHDT and CDR2 YYEEEE. The CDR3 bases are TGTGCCAGCAGCTTGGGGACTAGCGGGAAGCGGATCAGAGATGAGCAGTTCTTC. Translation gives CASSLGTSGKRIRDEQFF.

The table lists this clonotype with a few counts. The rearrangement uses TRBV9 and TRBJ2-2; D gene ambiguous. This CDR3 is built from 14 residues. The germline gives CDR1 SGDLS, CDR2 YYNGEE. The ends were cut back, 4 bases at V and 4 bases at J, with 11 bases in the middle. CDR3 residues: CASSKSGSTGELFF. In nucleotides, the CDR3 is TGTGCCAGCAGCAAATCCGGGTCCACCGGGGAGCTGTTTTTT.

This clonotype came up a few times. The chain uses TRBV29-1 and TRBJ1-1; possibly TRBD1 for D (5 bases). Trimming pared 4 bases from V and 7 bases from J, leaving 10 bases between. Looked up from germline, CDR1 is SQVTM and CDR2 is ANQGSEA. This CDR3 is built from 11 residues. CDR3 sequence (DNA): TGCAGCGTTGTGAGGGGTATTGAAGCTTTCTTT. Translated, it gives CSVVRGIEAFF.

Points on this clonotype: A much more abundant neighbour one base away suggests this may be a read error. The chain has TRBV20-1 and TRBJ2-1; 11 nucleotides align to TRBD2. CDR3 length equals 15 residues. Per the germline V gene, CDR1 is DFQATT and CDR2 is SNEGSKA (reference sequence). CDR3 DNA sequence: TGCGGTGCTCGAGCTAGCGGGGGGAAATACAATGAGCAGTTCTTC. Its translation: CGARASGGKYNEQFF.

This clonotype appeared a few times. This chain joins TRBV7-2 and TRBJ1-1, with no clear D. CDR3 length: 14 amino acids. The germline gives CDR1 SGHTA, CDR2 FQGNSA. V lost 2 bases to trimming and J lost 6 bases, with 13 bases between them. Here the CDR3 reads CASSLLLGGAEAFF. The CDR3 DNA follows: TGTGCCAGCAGCTTACTCCTGGGCGGGGCTGAAGCTTTCTTT.

The sample holds a few counts of this clonotype. The chain is built from TRBV7-9 and TRBJ2-6; TRBD1 matches at 9 bases. CDR3 size: 18 residues. Germline loops: CDR1 SEHNR, CDR2 FQNEAQ (reference sequence). Unmatched junction bases numbered 11, after V lost 4 bases and J lost 4 bases. CDR3 region: CASSYITGGSRGANVLTF. CDR3 DNA: TGTGCCAGCAGCTATATCACAGGGGGCAGTCGGGGGGCCAACGTCCTGACTTTC.

The chain is built from TRBV7-8 and TRBJ1-5, with TRBD1 identical over 7 bases. This CDR3 is built from 14 residues. Trimming removed 5 bases from V and 9 bases from J; junction bases left unmatched: 10. Germline V gives CDR1 SGHVS, CDR2 FQNEAQ. CDR3 amino acids: CASSDRQGRGPQHF. DNA of the CDR3: TGTGCCAGCAGCGACCGACAGGGCCGGGGGCCCCAGCATTTT. Full variable domain (missing parts from reference TRBV7-8 and TRBJ1-5): GAGVSQSPRYKVAKRGQDVALRCDPISGHVSLFWYQQALGQGPEFLTYFQNEAQLDKSGLPSDRFFAERPEGSVSTLKIQRTQQEDSAVYLCASSDRQGRGPQHFGDGTRLSIL.

About this clonotype itself: A read error may be the cause here, since a much bigger clone is one base away. V is TRBV5-1 and J is TRBJ2-3; TRBD2 matches 7 bases. This CDR3 has 17 residues. CDR1 is SGHRS and CDR2 is YFSETQ in the germline V gene. CDR3 bases: TGCGCCAGCAGCTTGGTGACTAGCTTTTCGATAGCAGATACGCACTATTTT. Protein: CASSLVTSFSIADTHYF.

The chain recombines TRBV7-2 with TRBJ2-2, with TRBD1 identical over 8 bases. J was trimmed by 1 base and V by 6 bases; bases with no gene match: 4. The CDR3 is 15 residues long. In germline, CDR1 is SGHTA, CDR2 FQGNSA. The CDR3 loop is CASRTGQGNTGELFF. The DNA of the CDR3 is TGTGCCAGCAGAACCGGACAGGGGAACACCGGGGAGCTGTTTTTT.